This TCR beta chain originates from a study of blood T cell repertoires in COVID-19. Study at large: The United States, Italy and Spain were the sources of the acute and convalescent COVID-19 samples. The analysed material was cDNA or gDNA that came from T cells, B-cell-depleted T cells, or PBMCs.

Germline CDR1 reads SGHRS; CDR2 reads YFSETQ. CDR3 length equals 14 residues. Trimming removed 3 bases at V and 1 base at J, with 9 bases between. Original processing methods: Quantification of nucleated cells was approximated via reference gene primer amplification. Using immunoSEQ multiplex PCR, the repertoire was profiled, and TCRdb retains in-frame clones only, with some absent. From that table come the V and J calls and clone size; the DNA was used to work out D and trimming. Of about 170,000 clones in the sample, approximately 90% were seen once. This clone was detected once. Sequenced: peripheral blood. This receptor was identified in a man in his fifties who had recovered from COVID-19. This sequence joins TRBV5-1 and TRBJ2-3; D remains unclear. In nucleotides, the CDR3 is TGCGCCAGCAGCTGGAGACCGGGCACAGATACGCAGTATTTT. This translates into CASSWRPGTDTQYF.